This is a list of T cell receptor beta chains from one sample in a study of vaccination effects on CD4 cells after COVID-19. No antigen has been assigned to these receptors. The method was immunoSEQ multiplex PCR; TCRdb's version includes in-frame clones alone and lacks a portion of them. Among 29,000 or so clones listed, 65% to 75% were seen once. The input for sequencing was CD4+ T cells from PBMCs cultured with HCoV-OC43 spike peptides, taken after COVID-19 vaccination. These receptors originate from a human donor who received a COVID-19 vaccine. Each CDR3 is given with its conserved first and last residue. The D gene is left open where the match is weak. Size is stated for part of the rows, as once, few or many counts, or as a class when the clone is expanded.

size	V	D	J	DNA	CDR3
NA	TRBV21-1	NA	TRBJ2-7	TGTGCCAGCAGCAAGGGACTAGCGGCCTACGAGCAGTACTTC	CASSKGLAAYEQYF
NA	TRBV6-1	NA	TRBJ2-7	TGTGCCAGCAGTGAATCTTACTACGAGCAGTACTTC	CASSESYYEQYF
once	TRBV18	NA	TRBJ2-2	TGTGCCAGCTCCTCCGATAAGGGCACCGGGGAGCTGTTTTTT	CASSSDKGTGELFF
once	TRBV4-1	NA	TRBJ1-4	TGCGCCAGCAGCCAAGATCCTACAGACGGCGCAACTAATGAAAAACTGTTTTTT	CASSQDPTDGATNEKLFF
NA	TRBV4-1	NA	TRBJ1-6	TGCGCCAGCGGACTTTATATCCACTTT	CASGLYIHF
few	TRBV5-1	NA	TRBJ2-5	TGCGCCAGCAGCTTGGGAAATGAACACCGAGTCACCCAGTACTTC	CASSLGNEHRVTQYF
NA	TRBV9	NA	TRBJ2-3	TGTGCCAGCAGCGTAGGGACTTTCAGCACAGATACGCAGTATTTT	CASSVGTFSTDTQYF
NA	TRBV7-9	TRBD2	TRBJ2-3	TGTGCCAGCAGCCCTAAGCGGGGGGCAAGCACAGATACGCAGTATTTT	CASSPKRGASTDTQYF
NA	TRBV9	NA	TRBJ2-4	TGTGCCAGCAGCGTGGGGGGCCCGGTAAACAACATTCAGTACTTC	CASSVGGPVNNIQYF
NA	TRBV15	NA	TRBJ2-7	TGTGCCACCAGTAACGGACAGAGGCCCTCCTACGAGCAGTACTTC	CATSNGQRPSYEQYF
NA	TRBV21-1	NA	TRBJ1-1	TGTGCCAGCAGCAAGATTAAAACGGGGACAGGGGGTTTTTTGAACACTGAAGCTTTCTTT	CASSKIKTGTGGFLNTEAFF
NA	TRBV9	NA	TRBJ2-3	TGTGCCAGCAGCCCCAAGGGTATTAGCGCAGATACGCAGTATTTT	CASSPKGISADTQYF
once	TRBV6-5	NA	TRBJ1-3	TGTGCCAGCTCGGGACGGGGCTCTGGAAACACCATATATTTT	CASSGRGSGNTIYF